These 32 T cell receptor beta chains were all obtained from the same sample, sequenced in a study of T cell responses to AZD1222 COVID-19 vaccine (dated by TCRdb to the early 2020s). This specimen's time point label, per the study, means: baseline before first vaccination. Library preparation employed the immunoSEQ multiplex PCR assay. Entries here come from immuneACCESS through TCRdb and include only in-frame sequences with V and J called. Some clones fail to appear in such tables; in the studies checked, an unresolved V gene covers under half of the shortfall, and the cause of the remainder is unknown. The sample table lists under 140,000 clones, about 87% of them with a count of one. 1.6% of the sample belongs to the ten largest clones. The material sequenced was peripheral blood, taken on day 0 of AZD1222 vaccination. These receptors were obtained from an adult in good health.

This chain links TRBV13 with TRBJ2-7; possible D gene TRBD1, 6 bases. The V end lost 0 bases, the J end lost 6 bases, and 9 bases lay between the germline ends. Germline V gene sequence: CDR1 PRHDT, CDR2 FYEKMQ (reference sequence). The CDR3 has 13 amino acids. For the CDR3, the DNA is TGTGCCAGCAGCTTAGGAGCAGGGGCCGAGCAGTACTTC. This encodes CASSLGAGAEQYF.

The chain employs TRBV7-9 and TRBJ2-2; D not certain. V gave up 6 bases and J gave up 6 bases, with 11 bases separating them. The CDR3 loop spans 13 amino acids. The germline V gene has CDR1 SEHNR and CDR2 FQNEAQ (reference sequence). The CDR3 region has the DNA TGTGCCAGCAGTAGAACCTGGCCCGGGGAGCTGTTTTTT. It specifies CASSRTWPGELFF.

J is TRBJ2-1 and V is TRBV7-9; 8 nucleotides line up with TRBD2. CDR3 length: 16 amino acids. V dropped 1 base and J dropped 4; count of bases not matched to a gene: 6. CDR1 SEHNR and CDR2 FQNEAQ come from the germline V gene (reference sequence). The CDR3: CASSLVSGTRYNEQFF. CDR3 in DNA: TGTGCCAGCAGCTTAGTTTCCGGGACTAGATACAATGAGCAGTTCTTC.

This chain links TRBV6-5 with TRBJ1-3, with D maybe TRBD1 (5 bases). Germline V gene sequence: CDR1 MNHEY, CDR2 SVGAGI. V was clipped by 4 bases and J by 2 bases, with 9 bases between them. The CDR3 runs 14 residues. CDR3 residues: CASSFQGPGNTIYF. As DNA, the CDR3 is TGTGCCAGCAGTTTTCAGGGACCTGGAAACACCATATATTTT.

This chain links TRBV7-6 with TRBJ1-1, with a tentative D call TRBD1 (5 bases). Germline loops: CDR1 SGHVS, CDR2 FNYEAQ. This CDR3 comprises 18 residues. V lost 2 bases, J lost 0 bases, and 19 bases lay in between. The CDR3, as DNA: TGTGCCAGCAGCTTATGGCTCGGGGGGGTACCCATGAACACTGAAGCTTTCTTT. Its protein is CASSLWLGGVPMNTEAFF.

The V call is TRBV10-1, the J call TRBJ2-7, with D perhaps TRBD1 (6 bases). CDR3 length: 14 amino acids. Per germline, CDR1 WNHNN and CDR2 SYGVQD (reference sequence). V lost 0 bases to trimming and J lost 2 bases, with 8 bases between them. CDR3 DNA: TGCGCCAGCAGTGAGTCTAGGGGGACCTACGAGCAGTACTTC. As protein: CASSESRGTYEQYF.

V gene TRBV27 combines with J gene TRBJ1-2; D may be TRBD1 (5 bases). This CDR3 is 16 amino acids long. Trimming took 3 bases from V and 0 from J, leaving 14 bases between them. Germline assignment: CDR1 MNHEY and CDR2 SMNVEV (reference sequence). CDR3 nucleotides: TGTGCCAGCAGTTTCGGACGGGGGGGGACTAACTATGGCTACACCTTC. Translated, it gives CASSFGRGGTNYGYTF.

The chain uses TRBV4-1 and TRBJ1-2; 9 bases map to TRBD1. After removal of 3 bases from V and 8 bases from J, the junction contained 7 bases not matched to a gene. The germline CDR1 and CDR2 sequences are MGHRA and YSYEKL. CDR3 length: 14 amino acids. The CDR3, as DNA: TGCGCCAGCAGCCAGGGGACAGGGTACGAGGGCTACACCTTC. Residues: CASSQGTGYEGYTF.

The chain is built from TRBV4-1 and TRBJ2-5; 7 bases match TRBD2. With V trimmed by 3 bases and J by 4 bases, 11 bases remained unmatched. The CDR3 is made up of 16 amino acids. Germline V gene sequence: CDR1 MGHRA, CDR2 YSYEKL. CDR3 in DNA: TGCGCCAGCAGCCAGCGCGAGAGCGGGATGGGAGAGACCCAGTACTTC. It codes for CASSQRESGMGETQYF.

The chain recombines TRBV4-1 with TRBJ2-2; possibly TRBD1 for D (5 bases). Trimming removed 4 bases from V and 6 bases from J, with 12 bases in between. The CDR3 spans 14 residues. Germline CDR1 reads MGHRA; CDR2 reads YSYEKL. For the CDR3, the DNA is TGCGCCAGCAGCCCCTGGGGCCCTTCCGGGGAGCTGTTTTTT. Amino acid sequence: CASSPWGPSGELFF.

This chain links TRBV29-1 with TRBJ2-5; D gene uncertain. Germline assignment: CDR1 SQVTM and CDR2 ANQGSEA. Trimming took 7 bases from V and 1 from J, leaving 7 bases between them. The CDR3 loop spans 11 amino acids. In nucleotides, the CDR3 is TGCAGCGCCTGGACCCAAGAGACCCAGTACTTC. It specifies CSAWTQETQYF.

The chain combines TRBV2 with TRBJ1-1, with 11 bases fitting TRBD1. V lost 8 bases, J lost 5 bases, and 4 bases stayed unmatched. The germline V gene has CDR1 SNHLY and CDR2 FYNNEI. There are 13 residues in the CDR3. The CDR3 DNA follows: TGTGCCAGCTCGGGACAGGGGGGGACTGAAGCTTTCTTT. Translated: CASSGQGGTEAFF.

V is TRBV7-2 and J is TRBJ1-4; D uncertain. V was shortened by 1 base and J by 7 bases, with 16 bases between the two germline ends. The length of the CDR3 is 16 residues. CDR1 SGHTA and CDR2 FQGNSA come from the germline V gene. CDR3 sequence: CASSLGNRIAGEKLFF. The DNA of the CDR3 is TGTGCCAGCAGCTTAGGGAATCGGATCGCAGGTGAAAAACTGTTTTTT.

The chain joins TRBV5-4 to TRBJ2-2; the match to TRBD2 covers 8 bases. The V gene's germline CDR1 is SGHNT and CDR2 YYREEE (reference sequence). The CDR3 runs 15 residues. V dropped 4 bases and J dropped 4; count of bases not matched to a gene: 6. CDR3 amino acids: CASSTSGIRTGELFF. The CDR3 DNA is TGTGCCAGCAGCACTAGCGGAATCCGCACCGGGGAGCTGTTTTTT.

The chain combines TRBV27 with TRBJ2-7, with 10 nucleotides matching TRBD1. The CDR3 runs 15 residues. CDR1 and CDR2 (germline): MNHEY, SMNVEV (reference sequence). V lost 4 bases to trimming and J lost 1 base; unmatched junction nucleotides: 4. The CDR3 reads CASSSGQGNSYEQYF. CDR3 sequence (DNA): TGTGCCAGCAGTTCGGGACAGGGGAATTCCTACGAGCAGTACTTC.

This sequence joins TRBV9 and TRBJ2-1; 9 bases are shared with TRBD2. This CDR3 has 15 residues. Germline V CDR1 and CDR2: SGDLS, YYNGEE. The junction had 9 bases not matched to a gene; V was cut back by 4 bases and J by 7 bases. The CDR3 DNA reads TGTGCCAGCAGCTATCTAGCGGGGCCTGGGAATGAGCAGTTCTTC. It specifies CASSYLAGPGNEQFF.

The V and J genes are TRBV5-4 and TRBJ1-2; TRBD1 is a possible D gene (5 bases). CDR1 and CDR2 from the germline V gene are SGHNT and YYREEE (reference sequence). Trimming shortened V by 2 bases and J by 7 bases, and 15 bases separated the two germline ends. CDR3 size: 14 residues. CDR3 residues: CASSFGTESGGYTF. For the CDR3, the DNA is TGTGCCAGCAGCTTTGGGACGGAGAGCGGTGGCTACACCTTC. The complete variable domain, with remaining parts taken from reference TRBV5-4 and TRBJ1-2, reads ETGVTQSPTHLIKTRGQQVTLRCSSQSGHNTVSWYQQALGQGPQFIFQYYREEENGRGNFPPRFSGLQFPNYSSELNVNALELDDSALYLCASSFGTESGGYTFGSGTRLTVV.

The chain couples TRBV30 to TRBJ1-2, with D possibly TRBD1 on 5 matching bases. Trimming took off 2 bases at V and 0 bases at J, with 13 bases between the two ends. The CDR3 has 15 residues. Germline assignment: CDR1 GTSNPN and CDR2 SVGIG (reference sequence). The CDR3 nucleotides are TGTGCCTGGAGTAGGACACAGTTTGCTAACTATGGCTACACCTTC. Protein product: CAWSRTQFANYGYTF.

V and J are TRBV19 and TRBJ1-5; TRBD1 is a possible D gene (6 bases). The germline V gene has CDR1 LNHDA and CDR2 SQIVND (reference sequence). There are 14 residues in the CDR3. V shed 3 bases and J shed 3 bases, with 9 bases lying between them. CDR3 DNA sequence: TGTGCCAGTAGTATGGAGGGACACAATCAGCCCCAGCATTTT. This codes for CASSMEGHNQPQHF.

V and J are TRBV18 and TRBJ1-1; no definite D call. Germline CDR1 is KGHSH and CDR2 is LQKENI. CDR3 length: 18 residues. Trimming removed 3 bases from V and 4 bases from J, with 24 bases in between. The CDR3 DNA follows: TGTGCCAGCTCACCGCCCAACCTGGCCGGCCCGGGAGGCACTGAAGCTTTCTTT. This codes for CASSPPNLAGPGGTEAFF.

This sequence joins TRBV27 and TRBJ2-7; 15 bases map to TRBD2. V was clipped by 5 bases and J by 1 base; unmatched bases: 6. Germline CDR1 is MNHEY and CDR2 is SMNVEV (reference sequence). This CDR3 spans 17 amino acids. The CDR3 spells CASSPGLAGGSSYEQYF. The CDR3 DNA sequence: TGTGCCAGCAGTCCGGGACTAGCGGGGGGCAGTTCCTACGAGCAGTACTTC.

This clone was counted a single time. The chain is built from TRBV6-5 and TRBJ1-5; TRBD1 matches 7 bases. The V and J ends lost 5 bases and 6 bases, in that order; junction bases with no gene match: 7. Germline CDR1 reads MNHEY; CDR2 reads SVGAGI. This CDR3 contains 14 residues. DNA of the CDR3: TGTGCCAGCAGTCCACAGGGGTGGGCTCAGCCCCAGCATTTT. Amino acids: CASSPQGWAQPQHF.

The table lists this clone with a few counts. The chain has TRBV19 and TRBJ2-2; TRBD2 aligns across 8 bases. The CDR3 spans 17 residues. Germline V gene lookup returns CDR1 LNHDA and CDR2 SQIVND (reference sequence). Trimming at V came to 1 base and at J to 0 bases, leaving 4 bases not matched to a gene. CDR3: CASSIGVGGANTGELFF. CDR3 DNA sequence: TGTGCCAGTAGTATAGGCGTCGGGGGGGCGAACACCGGGGAGCTGTTTTTT.

The table lists this clone with a count of one. The V and J genes are TRBV2 and TRBJ2-1; D might be TRBD2 (6 bases). CDR1 and CDR2 (germline): SNHLY, FYNNEI. V dropped 5 bases and J dropped 9 bases, with 17 bases sitting between them. The CDR3 contains 14 residues. CDR3 sequence reads: CASSIRLELSEQFF. The CDR3 region has the DNA TGTGCCAGCAGTATTAGACTAGAGCTTTCTGAGCAGTTCTTC.

This clone was detected once. The chain employs TRBV11-2 and TRBJ2-7; the D gene is possibly TRBD2 (6 bases). The CDR3 extends over 13 amino acids. Germline CDR1 and CDR2: SGHAT and FQNNGV. V lost 7 bases to trimming and J lost 3 bases, with 13 bases between them. In DNA, the CDR3 is TGTGCCAGCATCCCGGGAGCCGGCTACGAGCAGTACTTC. Its protein is CASIPGAGYEQYF.

The V call is TRBV20-1, the J call TRBJ1-5; no reliable D call. This CDR3 has 10 residues. Germline assignment: CDR1 DFQATT and CDR2 SNEGSKA (reference sequence). Trimming removed 4 bases from V and 7 bases from J, with 5 bases in between. In nucleotides, the CDR3 is TGCAGTGCTAATTACCAGCCCCAGCATTTT. This codes for CSANYQPQHF.

This rearrangement joins TRBV19 to TRBJ2-1, with a possible D match to TRBD2 (5 bases). Germline CDR1 and CDR2: LNHDA and SQIVND (reference sequence). Trimming took off 6 bases at V and 10 bases at J, with 16 bases between the two ends. The CDR3 covers 13 residues. As DNA, the CDR3 is TGTGCCAGTAGCTTATTAGGACTGGAGGAGCAGTTCTTC. Protein: CASSLLGLEEQFF.

The CDR3 sequence: CASAGEKLFF. CDR3 nucleotides: TGCGCATCCGCCGGGGAAAAACTGTTTTTT. The rearrangement uses TRBV20-1 and TRBJ1-4, with unresolved D. The CDR3 has 10 residues. CDR1 DFQATT and CDR2 SNEGSKA come from the germline V gene (reference sequence).

The rearrangement links TRBV10-3 to TRBJ2-5, with 12 bases aligning to TRBD1. This CDR3 region has 14 residues. V gave up 8 bases and J gave up 1 base; unmatched junction bases: 2. CDR1 is ENHRY and CDR2 is SYGVKD in the germline V gene. This chain's CDR3 is CAIRDRGPQETQYF. The CDR3 nucleotides read TGTGCCATCCGGGACAGGGGGCCCCAAGAGACCCAGTACTTC.

The chain has TRBV6-5 and TRBJ1-5, with a tentative D call TRBD1 (5 bases). Germline CDR1 and CDR2: MNHEY and SVGAGI. This CDR3 has 15 residues. V was trimmed by 1 base and J by 6 bases, leaving 13 bases between them. Here the CDR3 DNA reads TGTGCCAGCAGTTACTGGGGCCCGGGATCTCAGCCCCAGCATTTT. Its translation is CASSYWGPGSQPQHF.

This clone was seen just once. This chain connects TRBV5-4 to TRBJ2-1; TRBD2 aligns across 8 bases. Germline CDR1 reads SGHNT; CDR2 reads YYREEE (reference sequence). Germline trimming cut 2 bases from V and 3 bases from J; bases unmatched to any gene: 7. This CDR3 has 16 residues. The CDR3 DNA is TGTGCCAGCAGCTTCCGGGGTAGCGGGATCTACAATGAGCAGTTCTTC. As protein: CASSFRGSGIYNEQFF.

The J gene is TRBJ2-5, the V gene TRBV14, with D perhaps TRBD2 (6 bases). CDR1 is SGHDN, CDR2 FVKESK, per germline. This CDR3 has 13 residues. V lost 5 bases and J 3 bases, leaving 10 bases between the germline ends. As DNA, the CDR3 is TGTGCCAGCAGCGGGGGACTGAAAGAGACCCAGTACTTC. Amino acid sequence: CASSGGLKETQYF.